This TCR beta chain was sequenced for a study of OX40 agonist ivuxolimab in advanced cancers. Study in general: Patients undergoing dose escalation presented with hepatocellular carcinoma, melanoma, renal cell or head and neck cancer. Prior anti-PD-1, anti-PD-L1 or anti-CTLA-4 therapy was allowed; approximately 41% had some.

Patients were ineligible given autoimmune disease history or systemic immunosuppression. Germline assignment: CDR1 SGHKS and CDR2 YYEKEE (reference sequence). The CDR3 runs 15 residues. Trimming took 2 bases from V and 7 from J, leaving 15 bases between them. Clones were sequenced by immunoSEQ multiplex PCR, and TCRdb holds only the in-frame ones, with some missing. This table has tens of thousands of clones, approximately 80% appearing once. The count of this clone is one. The sequence derives from an adult with an advanced solid tumor such as melanoma, head and neck, liver or kidney cancer. The material sequenced was CD4+ or CD8+ T cells sorted from blood, taken in a trial of the OX40 agonist ivuxolimab. V usage is TRBV5-5 and J usage is TRBJ1-4, with TRBD1 as a possible D gene (5 bases). CDR3 amino acids: CASSFPGAQGEKLFF. The CDR3 bases are TGTGCCAGCAGCTTCCCCGGGGCCCAGGGTGAAAAACTGTTTTTT.